This T cell receptor (beta chain) was sequenced during a study of T cells after yellow fever vaccination. Study summary: Fractions low in cell number were prepared with SMART-Seq v4 Ultra Low Input.

A process of 5'RACE template switching, which added a universal primer site and UMIs, was used to make TCR cDNA. From the 5' RACE reads, TCRdb called clonotypes with MiXCR, one entry per CDR3 protein. Here the sample spans 300,000 to 450,000 distinct CDR3 sequences, 8.1% being singletons. This clonotype occurred many times. What it recognizes is unknown. Study results and caveats: Some clonotypes were seen in both the CD4 and the CD8 compartments. These made up a small share and likely arose from convergent recombination. In post-booster samples, most primary-vaccination clones reappeared (just under 98% CD4, 70% to 90% CD8).

The source is a man in his late teens or twenties who received the YFV17D yellow fever vaccine. This material consisted of PBMCs, taken more than 40 days after the first yellow fever vaccination.

CDR3 bases: TGTGCCAGCAGCTTTAGCTCGGGGGGATACAATGAGCAGTTCTTC. Amino acid sequence: CASSFSSGGYNEQFF. V usage is TRBV11-3 and J usage is TRBJ2-1; 7 bases agree with TRBD2. Germline-derived CDR1 and CDR2 are SGHNT and YENEEA. Unmatched junction bases numbered 6, after V lost 3 bases and J lost 4 bases. This CDR3 spans 15 amino acids.